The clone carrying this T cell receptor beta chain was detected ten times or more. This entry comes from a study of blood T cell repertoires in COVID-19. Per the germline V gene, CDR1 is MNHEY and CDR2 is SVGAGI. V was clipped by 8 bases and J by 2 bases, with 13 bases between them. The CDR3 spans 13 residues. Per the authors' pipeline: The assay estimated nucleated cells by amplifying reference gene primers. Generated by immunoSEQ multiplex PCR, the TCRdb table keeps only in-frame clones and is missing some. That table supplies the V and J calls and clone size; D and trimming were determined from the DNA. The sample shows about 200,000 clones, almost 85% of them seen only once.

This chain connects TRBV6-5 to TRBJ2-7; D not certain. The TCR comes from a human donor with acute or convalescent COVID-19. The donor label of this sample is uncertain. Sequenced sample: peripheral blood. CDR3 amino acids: CASGDTNPYEQYF. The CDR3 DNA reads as TGTGCCAGCGGAGATACAAATCCCTACGAGCAGTACTTC.